This T cell receptor (beta chain) emerged from a study of shared clonotypes between healthy human individuals. General study findings and limits: The rarefaction results pointed to incomplete sorted-subset sequencing despite large depth. Memory subsets generally showed lower estimated richness than naive subsets.

Measured with immunoSEQ multiplex PCR; TCRdb has only the in-frame clones, and not every one. The data hold 2,500,000 or so clones, with 85% to 95% observed a single time. None of the donors, who were healthy HIV-negative adults, had recently had acute infections or vaccinations. The CD4+ fraction was divided into a CD45RA+ naive subset and a CD45RA-negative memory subset. A word on this clone: Its matching antigen is unknown.

Sequencing used naive CD4+ T cells sorted from blood. Subset here: CD45RA+ positively selected. The receptor was derived from a man between 18 and 35 years old in good health.

CDR3 amino acids: CASRPWGQVTHEQYF. The DNA of the CDR3 is TGTGCCAGCAGACCCTGGGGACAGGTTACCCACGAGCAGTACTTC. V and J are TRBV11-2 and TRBJ2-7; 8 bases are shared with TRBD1. The junction had 12 bases not matched to a gene; V was cut back by 6 bases and J by 5 bases. The CDR3 runs 15 residues. Germline CDR1 is SGHAT and CDR2 is FQNNGV.